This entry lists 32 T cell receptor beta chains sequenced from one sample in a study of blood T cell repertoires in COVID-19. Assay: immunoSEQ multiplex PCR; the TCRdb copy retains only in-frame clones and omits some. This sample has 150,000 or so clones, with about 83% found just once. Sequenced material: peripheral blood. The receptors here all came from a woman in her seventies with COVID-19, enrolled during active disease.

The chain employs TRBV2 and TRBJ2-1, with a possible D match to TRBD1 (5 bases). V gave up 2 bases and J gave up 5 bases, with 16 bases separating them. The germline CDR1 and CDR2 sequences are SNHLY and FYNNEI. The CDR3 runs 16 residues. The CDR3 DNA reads TGTGCCAGCAGTGAAAGGGTAGGCAGGGCCAACAATGAGCAGTTCTTC. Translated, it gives CASSERVGRANNEQFF.

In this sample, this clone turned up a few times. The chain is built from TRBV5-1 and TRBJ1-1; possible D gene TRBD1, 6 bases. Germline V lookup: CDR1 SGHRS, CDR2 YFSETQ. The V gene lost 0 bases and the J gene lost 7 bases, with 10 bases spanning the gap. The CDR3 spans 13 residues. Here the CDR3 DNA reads TGCGCCAGCAGCTTGGAACAGGGCGATGAAGCTTTCTTT. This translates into CASSLEQGDEAFF.

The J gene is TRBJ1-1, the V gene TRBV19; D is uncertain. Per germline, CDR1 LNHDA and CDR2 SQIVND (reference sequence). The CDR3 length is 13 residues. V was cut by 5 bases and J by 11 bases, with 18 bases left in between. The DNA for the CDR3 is TGTGCCAGTAGTGCCACAAGGTTGGCGGTGGCTTTCTTT. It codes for CASSATRLAVAFF. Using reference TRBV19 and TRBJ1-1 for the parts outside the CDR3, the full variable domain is DGGITQSPKYLFRKEGQNVTLSCEQNLNHDAMYWYRQDPGQGLRLIYYSQIVNDFQKGDIAEGYSVSREKKESFPLTVTSAQKNPTAFYLCASSATRLAVAFFGQGTRLTVV.

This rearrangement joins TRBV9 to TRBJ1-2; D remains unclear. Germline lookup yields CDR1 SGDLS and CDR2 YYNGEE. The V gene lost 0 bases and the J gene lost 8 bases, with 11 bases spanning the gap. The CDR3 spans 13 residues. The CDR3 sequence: CASSVDGVGGYTF. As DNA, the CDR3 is TGTGCCAGCAGCGTAGACGGGGTTGGCGGCTACACCTTC. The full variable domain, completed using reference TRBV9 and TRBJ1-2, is DSGVTQTPKHLITATGQRVTLRCSPRSGDLSVYWYQQSLDQGLQFLIQYYNGEERAKGNILERFSAQQFPDLHSELNLSSLELGDSALYFCASSVDGVGGYTFGSGTRLTVV.

The CDR3 sequence: CASSTREGSIEKLFF. CDR3 nucleotide sequence: TGTGCCAGCAGCACTCGGGAGGGGTCTATTGAAAAACTGTTTTTT. The rearrangement links TRBV25-1 to TRBJ1-4; D is possibly TRBD1 (5 bases). Germline assignment: CDR1 MGHDK and CDR2 SYGVNS. V dropped 6 bases and J dropped 7 bases, with 18 bases sitting between them. The CDR3 has 15 amino acids.

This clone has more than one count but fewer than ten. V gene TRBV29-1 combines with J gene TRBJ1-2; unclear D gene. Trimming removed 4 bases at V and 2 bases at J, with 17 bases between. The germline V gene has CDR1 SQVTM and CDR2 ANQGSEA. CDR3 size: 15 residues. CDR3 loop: CSVGVDLGENYGYTF. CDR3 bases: TGCAGCGTTGGAGTAGATTTAGGAGAAAACTATGGCTACACCTTC.

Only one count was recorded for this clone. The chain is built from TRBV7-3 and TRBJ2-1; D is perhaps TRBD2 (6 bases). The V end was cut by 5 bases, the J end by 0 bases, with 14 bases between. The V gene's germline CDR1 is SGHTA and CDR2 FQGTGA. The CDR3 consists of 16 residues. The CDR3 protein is CASSVGLFSSYNEQFF. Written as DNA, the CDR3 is TGTGCCAGCAGCGTCGGACTATTTAGCTCCTACAATGAGCAGTTCTTC.

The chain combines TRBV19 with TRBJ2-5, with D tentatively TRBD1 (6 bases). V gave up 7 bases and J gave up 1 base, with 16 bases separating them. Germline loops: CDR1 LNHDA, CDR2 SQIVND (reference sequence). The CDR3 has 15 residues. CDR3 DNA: TGTGCCAGTACCACCTTTAGAGGGGGCCAAGAGACCCAGTACTTC. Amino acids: CASTTFRGGQETQYF.

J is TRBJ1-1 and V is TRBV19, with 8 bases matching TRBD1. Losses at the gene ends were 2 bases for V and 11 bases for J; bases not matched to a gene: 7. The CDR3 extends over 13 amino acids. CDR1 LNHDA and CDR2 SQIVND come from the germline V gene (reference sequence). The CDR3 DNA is TGTGCCAGTAGTATATTTCCGGGACAGGAGGCTTTCTTT. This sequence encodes CASSIFPGQEAFF. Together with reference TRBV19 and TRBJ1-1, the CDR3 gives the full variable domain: DGGITQSPKYLFRKEGQNVTLSCEQNLNHDAMYWYRQDPGQGLRLIYYSQIVNDFQKGDIAEGYSVSREKKESFPLTVTSAQKNPTAFYLCASSIFPGQEAFFGQGTRLTVV.

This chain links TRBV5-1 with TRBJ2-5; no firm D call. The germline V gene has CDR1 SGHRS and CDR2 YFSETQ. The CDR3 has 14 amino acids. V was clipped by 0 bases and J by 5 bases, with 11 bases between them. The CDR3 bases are TGCGCCAGCAGCTTGGGCCTCAGGCAGGAGACCCAGTACTTC. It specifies CASSLGLRQETQYF.

For the CDR3, the DNA is TGTGCCAGCAGCTTAAGCGGGGGTGCCTACGAGCAGTACTTC. Residues: CASSLSGGAYEQYF. The chain carries TRBV7-9 and TRBJ2-7; 8 nucleotides agree with TRBD2. The CDR3 sequence is 14 residues long. Germline assignment: CDR1 SEHNR and CDR2 FQNEAQ (reference sequence). V dropped 2 bases and J dropped 2; count of bases not matched to a gene: 2.

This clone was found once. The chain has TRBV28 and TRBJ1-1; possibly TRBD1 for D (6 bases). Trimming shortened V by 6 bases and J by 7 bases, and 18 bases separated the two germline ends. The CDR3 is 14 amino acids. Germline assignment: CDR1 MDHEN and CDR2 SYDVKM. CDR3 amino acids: CASSYFRDIIEAFF. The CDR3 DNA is TGTGCCAGCAGCTACTTCCGGGACATCATTGAAGCTTTCTTT.

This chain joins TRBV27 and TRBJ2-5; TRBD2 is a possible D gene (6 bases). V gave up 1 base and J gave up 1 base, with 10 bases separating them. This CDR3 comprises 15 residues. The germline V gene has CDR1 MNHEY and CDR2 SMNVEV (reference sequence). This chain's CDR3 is CASSLFGGVQETQYF. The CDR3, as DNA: TGTGCCAGCAGTTTATTTGGCGGGGTCCAAGAGACCCAGTACTTC.

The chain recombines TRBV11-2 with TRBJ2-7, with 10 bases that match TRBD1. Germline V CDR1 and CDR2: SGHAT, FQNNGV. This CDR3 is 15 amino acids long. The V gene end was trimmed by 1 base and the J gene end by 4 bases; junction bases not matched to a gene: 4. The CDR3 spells CASSLGDRGRYEQYF. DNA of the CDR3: TGTGCCAGCAGCTTAGGAGACAGGGGGCGGTACGAGCAGTACTTC. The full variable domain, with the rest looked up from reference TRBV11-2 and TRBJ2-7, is EAGVAQSPRYKIIEKRQSVAFWCNPISGHATLYWYQQILGQGPKLLIQFQNNGVVDDSQLPKDRFSAERLKGVDSTLKIQPAKLEDSAVYLCASSLGDRGRYEQYFGPGTRLTVT.

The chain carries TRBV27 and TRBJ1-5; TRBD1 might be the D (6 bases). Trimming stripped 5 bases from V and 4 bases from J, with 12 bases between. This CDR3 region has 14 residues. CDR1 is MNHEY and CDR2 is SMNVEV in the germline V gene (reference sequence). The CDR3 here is CASSPLTGNQPQHF. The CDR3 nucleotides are TGTGCCAGCAGTCCCTTAACAGGGAATCAGCCCCAGCATTTT.

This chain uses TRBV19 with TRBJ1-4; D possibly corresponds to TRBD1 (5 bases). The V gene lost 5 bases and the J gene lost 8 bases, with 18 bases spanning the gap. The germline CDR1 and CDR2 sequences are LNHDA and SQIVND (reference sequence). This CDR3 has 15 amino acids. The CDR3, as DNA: TGTGCCAGTAGTCCCAGTGGGCAGGGCTACGAAAAACTGTTTTTT. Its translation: CASSPSGQGYEKLFF.

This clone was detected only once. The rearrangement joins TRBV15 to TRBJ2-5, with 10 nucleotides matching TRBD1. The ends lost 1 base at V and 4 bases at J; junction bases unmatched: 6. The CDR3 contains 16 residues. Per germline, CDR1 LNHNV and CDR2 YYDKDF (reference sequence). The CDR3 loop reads CATSRGQGADRETQYF. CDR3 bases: TGTGCCACCAGCAGAGGACAGGGGGCGGACCGAGAGACCCAGTACTTC.

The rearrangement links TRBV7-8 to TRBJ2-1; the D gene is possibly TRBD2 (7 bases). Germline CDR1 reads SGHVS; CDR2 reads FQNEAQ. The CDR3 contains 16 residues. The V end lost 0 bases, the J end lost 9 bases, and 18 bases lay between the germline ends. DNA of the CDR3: TGTGCCAGCAGCTTAGCGCAGGTAGGGGGAGGGGGTGAGCAGTTCTTC. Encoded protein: CASSLAQVGGGGEQFF.

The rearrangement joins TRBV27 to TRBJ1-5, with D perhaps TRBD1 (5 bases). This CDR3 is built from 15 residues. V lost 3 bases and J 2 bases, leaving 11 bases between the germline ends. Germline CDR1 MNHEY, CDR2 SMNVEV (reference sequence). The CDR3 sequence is CASSFQGRGNQPQHF. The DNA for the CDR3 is TGTGCCAGCAGTTTCCAGGGTAGGGGCAATCAGCCCCAGCATTTT.

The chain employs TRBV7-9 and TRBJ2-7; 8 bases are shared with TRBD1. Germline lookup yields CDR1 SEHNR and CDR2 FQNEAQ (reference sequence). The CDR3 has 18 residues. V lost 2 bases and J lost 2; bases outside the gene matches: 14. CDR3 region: CASSLIPPTTDRAYEQYF. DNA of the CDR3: TGTGCCAGCAGCTTAATTCCCCCCACGACGGACAGGGCCTACGAGCAGTACTTC.

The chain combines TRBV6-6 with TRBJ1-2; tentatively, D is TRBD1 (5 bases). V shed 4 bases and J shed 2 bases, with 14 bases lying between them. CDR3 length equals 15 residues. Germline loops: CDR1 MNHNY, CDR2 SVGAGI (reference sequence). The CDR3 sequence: CASSSLGQGNYGYTF. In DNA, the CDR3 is TGTGCCAGCAGTTCCCTAGGGCAGGGCAACTATGGCTACACCTTC.

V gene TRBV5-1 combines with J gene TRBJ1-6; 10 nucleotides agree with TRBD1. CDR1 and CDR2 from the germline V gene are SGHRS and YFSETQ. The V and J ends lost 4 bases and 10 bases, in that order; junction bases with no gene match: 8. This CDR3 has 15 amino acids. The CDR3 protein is CASSPQPGQGSPLHF. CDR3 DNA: TGCGCCAGCAGCCCCCAACCGGGACAGGGGTCACCCCTCCACTTT.

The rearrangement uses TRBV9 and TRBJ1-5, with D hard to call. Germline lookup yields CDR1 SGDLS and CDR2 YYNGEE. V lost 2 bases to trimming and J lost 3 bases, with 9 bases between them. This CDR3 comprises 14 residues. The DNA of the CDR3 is TGTGCCAGCAGCGTCGACGAGGCCAATCAGCCCCAGCATTTT. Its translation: CASSVDEANQPQHF.

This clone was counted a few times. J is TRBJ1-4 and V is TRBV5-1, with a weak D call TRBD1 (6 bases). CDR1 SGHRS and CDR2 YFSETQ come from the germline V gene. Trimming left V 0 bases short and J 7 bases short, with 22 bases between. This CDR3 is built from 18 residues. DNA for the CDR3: TGCGCCAGCAGCTTGGGCCGGACAGCCCCATCGACGGGTGAAAAACTGTTTTTT. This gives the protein CASSLGRTAPSTGEKLFF.

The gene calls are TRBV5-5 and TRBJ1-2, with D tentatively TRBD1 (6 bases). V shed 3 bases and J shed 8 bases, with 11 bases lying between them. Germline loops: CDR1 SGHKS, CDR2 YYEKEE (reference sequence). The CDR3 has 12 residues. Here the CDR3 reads CASSSRGQGYTF. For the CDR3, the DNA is TGTGCCAGCAGCTCCAGGGGTCAGGGCTACACCTTC.

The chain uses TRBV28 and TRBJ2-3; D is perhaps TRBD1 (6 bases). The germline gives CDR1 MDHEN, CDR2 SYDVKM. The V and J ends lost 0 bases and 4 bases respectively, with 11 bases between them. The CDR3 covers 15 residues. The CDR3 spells CASSLWEQGADTQYF. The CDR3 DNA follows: TGTGCCAGCAGTTTATGGGAACAGGGTGCAGATACGCAGTATTTT. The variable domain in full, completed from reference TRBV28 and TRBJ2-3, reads DVKVTQSSRYLVKRTGEKVFLECVQDMDHENMFWYRQDPGLGLRLIYFSYDVKMKEKGDIPEGYSVSREKKERFSLILESASTNQTSMYLCASSLWEQGADTQYFGPGTRLTVL.

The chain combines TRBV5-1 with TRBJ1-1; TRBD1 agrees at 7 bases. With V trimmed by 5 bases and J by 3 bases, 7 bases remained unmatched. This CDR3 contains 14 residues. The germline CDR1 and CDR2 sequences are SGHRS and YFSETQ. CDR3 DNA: TGCGCCAGCAGTGCTGGACAGGTGGACACTGAAGCTTTCTTT. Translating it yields CASSAGQVDTEAFF. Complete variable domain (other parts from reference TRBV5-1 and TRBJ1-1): KAGVTQTPRYLIKTRGQQVTLSCSPISGHRSVSWYQQTPGQGLQFLFEYFSETQRNKGNFPGRFSGRQFSNSRSEMNVSTLELGDSALYLCASSAGQVDTEAFFGQGTRLTVV.

DNA for the CDR3: TGTGCCAGCTCACACGATCAGGGGGCTGAGGAAAAACTGTTTTTT. Translating gives CASSHDQGAEEKLFF. This chain links TRBV18 with TRBJ1-4; 8 bases are shared with TRBD1. The CDR3 contains 15 residues. V was clipped by 4 bases and J by 8 bases; unmatched bases: 9. The germline gives CDR1 KGHSH, CDR2 LQKENI. Full variable domain (rest looked up from reference TRBV18 and TRBJ1-4): NAGVMQNPRHLVRRRGQEARLRCSPMKGHSHVYWYRQLPEEGLKFMVYLQKENIIDESGMPKERFSAEFPKEGPSILRIQQVVRGDSAAYFCASSHDQGAEEKLFFGSGTQLSVL.

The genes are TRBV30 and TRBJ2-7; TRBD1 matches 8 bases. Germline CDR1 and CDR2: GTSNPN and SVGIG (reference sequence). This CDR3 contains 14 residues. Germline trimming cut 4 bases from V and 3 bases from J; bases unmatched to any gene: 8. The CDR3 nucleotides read TGTGCCTGGAACCCGGACAGGGAGTACTACGAGCAGTACTTC. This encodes CAWNPDREYYEQYF.

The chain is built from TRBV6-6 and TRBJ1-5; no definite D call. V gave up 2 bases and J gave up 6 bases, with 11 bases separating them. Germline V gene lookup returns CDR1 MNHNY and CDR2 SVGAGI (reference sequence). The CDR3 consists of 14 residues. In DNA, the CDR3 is TGTGCCAGCAGTTACGGAGGCCAAGGTCAGCCCCAGCATTTT. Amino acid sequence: CASSYGGQGQPQHF.

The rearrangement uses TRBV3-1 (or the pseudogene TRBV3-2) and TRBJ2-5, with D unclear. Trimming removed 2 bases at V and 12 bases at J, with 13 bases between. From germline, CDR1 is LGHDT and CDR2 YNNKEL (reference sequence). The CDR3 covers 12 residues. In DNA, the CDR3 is TGTGCCAGCAGCCAACTATTCGCAGGCGAGTACTTC. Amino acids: CASSQLFAGEYF.

CDR3 residues: CASRTGGGSGYTF. The CDR3 DNA reads as TGCGCCAGCAGGACCGGAGGAGGGAGTGGCTACACCTTC. This chain connects TRBV5-1 to TRBJ1-2; no firm D call. The length of the CDR3 is 13 residues. Germline V CDR1 and CDR2: SGHRS, YFSETQ. With 5 bases removed from V and 7 bases from J, the gap between germline ends came to 15 bases.